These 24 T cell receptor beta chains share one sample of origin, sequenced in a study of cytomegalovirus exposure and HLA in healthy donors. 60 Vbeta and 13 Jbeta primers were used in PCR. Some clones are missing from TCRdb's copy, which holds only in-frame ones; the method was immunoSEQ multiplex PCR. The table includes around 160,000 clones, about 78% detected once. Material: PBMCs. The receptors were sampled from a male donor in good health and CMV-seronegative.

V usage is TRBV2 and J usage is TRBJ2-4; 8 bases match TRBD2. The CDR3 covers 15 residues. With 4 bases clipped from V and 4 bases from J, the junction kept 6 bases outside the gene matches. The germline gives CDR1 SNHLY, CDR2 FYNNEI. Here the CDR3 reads CASSGQPSGKNIQYF. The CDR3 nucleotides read TGTGCCAGCAGTGGCCAACCTAGCGGGAAAAACATTCAGTACTTC. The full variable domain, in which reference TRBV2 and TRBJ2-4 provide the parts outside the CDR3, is EPEVTQTPSHQVTQMGQEVILRCVPISNHLYFYWYRQILGQKVEFLVSFYNNEISEKSEIFDDQFSVERPDGSNFTLKIRSTKLEDSAMYFCASSGQPSGKNIQYFGAGTRLSVL.

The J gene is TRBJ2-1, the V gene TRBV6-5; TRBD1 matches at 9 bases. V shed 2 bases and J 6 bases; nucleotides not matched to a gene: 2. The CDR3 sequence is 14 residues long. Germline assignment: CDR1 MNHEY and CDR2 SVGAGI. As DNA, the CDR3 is TGTGCCAGCAGTTACGGGGACAGGGTCAATGAGCAGTTCTTC. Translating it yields CASSYGDRVNEQFF.

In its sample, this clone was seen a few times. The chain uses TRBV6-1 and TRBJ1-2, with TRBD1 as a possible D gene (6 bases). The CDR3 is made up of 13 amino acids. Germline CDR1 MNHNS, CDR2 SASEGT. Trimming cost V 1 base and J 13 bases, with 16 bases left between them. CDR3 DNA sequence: TGTGCCAGCAGTGAAGGAGGGACACTGACCTCCACCTTC. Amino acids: CASSEGGTLTSTF.

In nucleotides, the CDR3 is TGCGCCAGCAGCCAAGACAGCGCCTCCTACGAGCAGTACTTC. Amino acids: CASSQDSASYEQYF. The chain has TRBV4-3 and TRBJ2-7; no firm D call. Germline assignment: CDR1 LGHNA and CDR2 YSLEER. This CDR3 is 14 amino acids long. The germline V and J ends were trimmed by 0 bases and 0 bases, with 6 bases remaining between them.

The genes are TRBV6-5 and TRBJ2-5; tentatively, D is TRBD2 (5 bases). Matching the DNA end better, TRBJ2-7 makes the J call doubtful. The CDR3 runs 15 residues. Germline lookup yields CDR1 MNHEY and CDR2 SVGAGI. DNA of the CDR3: TGTGCCAGCAGCCAGACTCCGGGAAGAACCTACGAGCAGTACTTC. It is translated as CASSQTPGRTYEQYF.

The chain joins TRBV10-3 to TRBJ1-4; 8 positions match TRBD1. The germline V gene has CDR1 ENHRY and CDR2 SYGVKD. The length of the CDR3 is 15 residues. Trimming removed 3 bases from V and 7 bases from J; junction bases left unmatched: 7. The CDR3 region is CAISDPTGAGEKLFF. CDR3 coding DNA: TGTGCCATCAGTGATCCGACAGGGGCGGGTGAAAAACTGTTTTTT.

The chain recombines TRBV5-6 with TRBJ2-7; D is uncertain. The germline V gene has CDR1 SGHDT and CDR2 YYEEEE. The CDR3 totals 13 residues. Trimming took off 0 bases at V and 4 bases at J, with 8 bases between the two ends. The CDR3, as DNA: TGTGCCAGCAGCTTGGGTCTCGGTTACGAGCAGTACTTC. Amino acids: CASSLGLGYEQYF.

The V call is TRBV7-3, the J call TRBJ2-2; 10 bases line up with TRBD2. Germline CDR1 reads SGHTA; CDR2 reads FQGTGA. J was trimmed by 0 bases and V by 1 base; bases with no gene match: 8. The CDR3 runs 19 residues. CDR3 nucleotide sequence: TGTGCCAGCAGCTTAATCCCTAGCGGGGGACCCACGAACACCGGGGAGCTGTTTTTT. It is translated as CASSLIPSGGPTNTGELFF.

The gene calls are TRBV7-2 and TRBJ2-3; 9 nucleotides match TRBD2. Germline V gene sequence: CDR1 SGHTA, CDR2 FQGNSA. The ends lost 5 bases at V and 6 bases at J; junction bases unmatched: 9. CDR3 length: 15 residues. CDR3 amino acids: CASSAAASGADTQYF. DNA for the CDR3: TGTGCCAGCAGCGCAGCAGCTAGCGGGGCGGATACGCAGTATTTT.

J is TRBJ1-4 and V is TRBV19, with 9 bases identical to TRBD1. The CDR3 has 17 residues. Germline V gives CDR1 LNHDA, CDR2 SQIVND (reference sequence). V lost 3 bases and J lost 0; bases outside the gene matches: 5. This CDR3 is CASSIGQGIATNEKLFF. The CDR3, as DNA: TGTGCCAGTAGTATCGGACAGGGGATTGCAACTAATGAAAAACTGTTTTTT.

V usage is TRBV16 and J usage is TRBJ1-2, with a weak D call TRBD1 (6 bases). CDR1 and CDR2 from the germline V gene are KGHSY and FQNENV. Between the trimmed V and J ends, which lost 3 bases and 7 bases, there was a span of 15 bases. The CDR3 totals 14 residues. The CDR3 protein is CASSHQGQGAGYTF. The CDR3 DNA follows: TGTGCCAGCAGCCATCAGGGGCAGGGCGCTGGCTACACCTTC.

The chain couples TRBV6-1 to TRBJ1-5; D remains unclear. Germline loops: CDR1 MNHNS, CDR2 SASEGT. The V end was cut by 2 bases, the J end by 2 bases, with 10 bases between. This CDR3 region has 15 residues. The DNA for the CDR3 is TGTGCCAGCAGTGAACTAGACGATGGCAATCAGCCCCAGCATTTT. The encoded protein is CASSELDDGNQPQHF.

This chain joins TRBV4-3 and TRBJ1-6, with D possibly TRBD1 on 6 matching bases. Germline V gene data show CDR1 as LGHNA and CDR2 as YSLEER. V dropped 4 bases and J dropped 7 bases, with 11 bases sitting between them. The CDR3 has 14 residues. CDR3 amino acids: CASSPTGPNSPLHF. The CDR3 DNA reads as TGCGCCAGCAGCCCGACAGGACCCAATTCACCCCTCCACTTT.

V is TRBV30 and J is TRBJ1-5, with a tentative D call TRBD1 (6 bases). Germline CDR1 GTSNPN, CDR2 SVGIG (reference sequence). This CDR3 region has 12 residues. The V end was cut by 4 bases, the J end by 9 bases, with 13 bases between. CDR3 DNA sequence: TGTGCCTGGAACAGGGCCGTAGGGCCCCAGCATTTT. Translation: CAWNRAVGPQHF.

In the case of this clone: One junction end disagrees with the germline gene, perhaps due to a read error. CDR3 protein: CASSLGPGRSSFNEQFF. The CDR3, as DNA: TGTGCCAGCAGTCTTGGGCCCGGGAGATCCTCCTTCAATGAGCAGTTCTTC. The rearrangement links TRBV2 to TRBJ2-1; D may be TRBD2 (6 bases). CDR1 and CDR2 from the germline V gene are SNHLY and FYNNEI. There are 17 residues in the CDR3. The full variable domain, rest sourced from reference TRBV2 and TRBJ2-1, is EPEVTQTPSHQVTQMGQEVILRCVPISNHLYFYWYRQILGQKVEFLVSFYNNEISEKSEIFDDQFSVERPDGSNFTLKIRSTKLEDSAMYFCASSLGPGRSSFNEQFFGPGTRLTVL.

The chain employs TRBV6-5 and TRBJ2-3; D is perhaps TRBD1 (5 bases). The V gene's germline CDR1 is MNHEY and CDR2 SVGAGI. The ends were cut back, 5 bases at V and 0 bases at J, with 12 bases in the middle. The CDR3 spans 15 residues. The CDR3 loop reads CASSGDSRSTDTQYF. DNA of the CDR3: TGTGCCAGCAGTGGAGACAGTCGGAGCACAGATACGCAGTATTTT.

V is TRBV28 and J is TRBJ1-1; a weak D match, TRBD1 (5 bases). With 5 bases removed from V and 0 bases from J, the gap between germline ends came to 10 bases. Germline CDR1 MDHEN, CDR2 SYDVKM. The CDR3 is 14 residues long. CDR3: CASSPADMNTEAFF. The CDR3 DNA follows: TGTGCCAGCAGTCCCGCGGACATGAACACTGAAGCTTTCTTT.

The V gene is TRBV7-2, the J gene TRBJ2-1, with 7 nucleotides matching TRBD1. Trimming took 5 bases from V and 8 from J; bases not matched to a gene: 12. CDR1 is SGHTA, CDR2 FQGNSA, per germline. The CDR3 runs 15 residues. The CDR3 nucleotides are TGTGCCAGCAGCCTACAGGGGTCGGGTTCCGATGAGCAGTTCTTC. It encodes CASSLQGSGSDEQFF.

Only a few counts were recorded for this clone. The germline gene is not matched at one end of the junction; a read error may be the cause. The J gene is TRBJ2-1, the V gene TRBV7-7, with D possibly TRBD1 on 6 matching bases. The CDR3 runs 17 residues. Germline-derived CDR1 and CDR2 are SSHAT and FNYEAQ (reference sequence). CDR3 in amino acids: CASSLRLGRGSYNEQFF. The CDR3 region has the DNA TGTGCTAGCAGCTTAAGGCTCGGCAGGGGTTCCTACAATGAGCAGTTCTTC.

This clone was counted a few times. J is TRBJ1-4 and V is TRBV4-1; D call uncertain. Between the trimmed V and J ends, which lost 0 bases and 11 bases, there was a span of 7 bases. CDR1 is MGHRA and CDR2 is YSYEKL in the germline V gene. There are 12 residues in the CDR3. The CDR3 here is CASSQDGEKLFF. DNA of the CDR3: TGCGCCAGCAGCCAAGATGGGGAGAAACTGTTTTTT.

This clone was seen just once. CDR3 coding DNA: TGTGCCAGCAGCCCGGGACTAGCGGGTTACACCGGGGAGCTGTTTTTT. Encoded protein: CASSPGLAGYTGELFF. The rearrangement links TRBV4-2 to TRBJ2-2; 12 bases are shared with TRBD2. The CDR3 is 16 residues long. Trimming cost V 4 bases and J 3 bases; bases outside gene matches: 3. Germline V gives CDR1 LGHNA, CDR2 YNFKEQ.

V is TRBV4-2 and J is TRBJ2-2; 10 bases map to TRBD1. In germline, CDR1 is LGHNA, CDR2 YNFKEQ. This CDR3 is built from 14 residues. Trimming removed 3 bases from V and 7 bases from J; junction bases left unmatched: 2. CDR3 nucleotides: TGTGCCAGCAGCCAGGGACAGGGGTTCGGGGAGCTGTTTTTT. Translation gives CASSQGQGFGELFF.

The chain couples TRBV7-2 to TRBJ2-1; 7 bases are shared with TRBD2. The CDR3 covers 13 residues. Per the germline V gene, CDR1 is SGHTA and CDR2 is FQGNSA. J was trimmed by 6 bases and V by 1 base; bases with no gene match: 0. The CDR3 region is CASSLGGGNEQFF. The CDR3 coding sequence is TGTGCCAGCAGCTTAGGGGGGGGCAATGAGCAGTTCTTC.

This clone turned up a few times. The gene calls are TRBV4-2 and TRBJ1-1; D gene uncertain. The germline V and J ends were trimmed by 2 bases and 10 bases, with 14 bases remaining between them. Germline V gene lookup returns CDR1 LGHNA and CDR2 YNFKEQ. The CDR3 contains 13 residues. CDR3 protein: CASSQPDRSGAFF. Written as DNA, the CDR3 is TGTGCCAGCAGCCAACCCGACCGGTCAGGAGCTTTCTTT.